Sequencing of this T cell receptor (beta chain) was carried out in a study of T cells after yellow fever vaccination. Germline CDR1 is DFQATT and CDR2 is SNEGSKA (reference sequence). CDR3 size: 14 residues. The ends were cut back, 0 bases at V and 4 bases at J, with 12 bases in the middle. This clonotype has at least ten counts. What it recognizes is unknown. Study-level findings and limits: CD4 and CD8 compartments shared a small share of clonotypes, likely from convergent recombination. Faster peaking, at day 5 versus 15, marked a secondary response that was weaker.

Each CDR3 protein gets one entry after TCRdb re-called the 5' RACE reads with MiXCR. The sample yields 300,000 to 350,000 distinct CDR3 sequences, under 5% seen once. This clonotype was sampled from a man aged 18 to 35 who received the YFV17D yellow fever vaccine. Sequencing used PBMCs, obtained 5 days after the yellow fever booster vaccination. This chain uses TRBV20-1 with TRBJ1-2, with D hard to call. The DNA for the CDR3 is TGCAGTGCTAGAGATCCGTTGAGTGGCTATGGCTACACCTTC. This translates into CSARDPLSGYGYTF.